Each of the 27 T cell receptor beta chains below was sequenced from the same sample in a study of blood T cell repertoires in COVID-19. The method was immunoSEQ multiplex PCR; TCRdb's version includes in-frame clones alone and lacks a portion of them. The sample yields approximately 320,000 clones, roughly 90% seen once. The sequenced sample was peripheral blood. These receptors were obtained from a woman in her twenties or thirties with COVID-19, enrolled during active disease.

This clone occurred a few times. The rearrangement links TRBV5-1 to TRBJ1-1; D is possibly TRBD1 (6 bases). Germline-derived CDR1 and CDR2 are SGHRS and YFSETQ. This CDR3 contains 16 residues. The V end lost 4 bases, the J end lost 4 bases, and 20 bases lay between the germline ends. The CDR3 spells CASSDTGFGWGTEAFF. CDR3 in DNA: TGCGCCAGCAGCGACACAGGGTTCGGGTGGGGCACTGAAGCTTTCTTT.

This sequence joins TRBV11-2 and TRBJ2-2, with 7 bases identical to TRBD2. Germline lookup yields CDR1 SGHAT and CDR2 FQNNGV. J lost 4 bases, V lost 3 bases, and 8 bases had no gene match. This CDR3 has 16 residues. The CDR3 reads CASSLEAGIPTGELFF. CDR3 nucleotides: TGTGCCAGCAGCTTGGAAGCGGGGATCCCCACCGGGGAGCTGTTTTTT.

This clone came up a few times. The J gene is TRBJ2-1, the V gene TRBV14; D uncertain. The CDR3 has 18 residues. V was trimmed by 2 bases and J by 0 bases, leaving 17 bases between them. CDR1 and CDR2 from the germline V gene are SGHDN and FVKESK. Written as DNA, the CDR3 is TGTGCCAGCAGCCAAACGGTCGGGTACCAGCGCTCCTACAATGAGCAGTTCTTC. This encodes CASSQTVGYQRSYNEQFF.

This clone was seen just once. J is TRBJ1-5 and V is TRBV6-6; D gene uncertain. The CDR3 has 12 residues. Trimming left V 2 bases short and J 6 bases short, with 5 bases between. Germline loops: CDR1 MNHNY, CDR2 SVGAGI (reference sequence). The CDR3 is CASSYPFQPQHF. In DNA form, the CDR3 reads TGTGCCAGCAGTTACCCATTTCAGCCCCAGCATTTT.

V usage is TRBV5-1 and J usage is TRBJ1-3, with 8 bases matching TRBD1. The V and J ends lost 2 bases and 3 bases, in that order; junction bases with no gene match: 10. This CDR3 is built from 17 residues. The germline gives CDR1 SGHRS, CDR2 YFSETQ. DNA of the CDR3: TGCGCCAGCAGCTTCCCCTCTAGGACAGGGTATGGAAACACCATATATTTT. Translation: CASSFPSRTGYGNTIYF.

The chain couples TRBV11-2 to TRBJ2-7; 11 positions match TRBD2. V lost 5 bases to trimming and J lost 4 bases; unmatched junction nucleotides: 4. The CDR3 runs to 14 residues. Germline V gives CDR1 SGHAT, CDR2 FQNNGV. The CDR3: CASSVTSGGYEQYF. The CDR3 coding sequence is TGTGCCAGCAGCGTCACTAGCGGGGGATACGAGCAGTACTTC.

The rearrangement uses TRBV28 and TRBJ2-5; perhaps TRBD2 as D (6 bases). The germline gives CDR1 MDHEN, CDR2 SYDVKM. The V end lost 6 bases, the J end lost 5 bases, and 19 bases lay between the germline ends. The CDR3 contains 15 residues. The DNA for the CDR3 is TGTGCCAGCAGGGGGGGTATAGATAGGTCGGAGACCCAGTACTTC. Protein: CASRGGIDRSETQYF. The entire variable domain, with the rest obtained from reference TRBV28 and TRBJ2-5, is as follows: DVKVTQSSRYLVKRTGEKVFLECVQDMDHENMFWYRQDPGLGLRLIYFSYDVKMKEKGDIPEGYSVSREKKERFSLILESASTNQTSMYLCASRGGIDRSETQYFGPGTRLLVL.

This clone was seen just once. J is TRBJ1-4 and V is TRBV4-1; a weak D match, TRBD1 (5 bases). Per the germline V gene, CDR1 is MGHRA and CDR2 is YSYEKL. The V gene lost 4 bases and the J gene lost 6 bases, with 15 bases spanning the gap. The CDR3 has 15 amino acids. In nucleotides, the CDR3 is TGCGCCAGCAGCCCCCCGGAGGGGATGCATGAAAAACTGTTTTTT. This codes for CASSPPEGMHEKLFF.

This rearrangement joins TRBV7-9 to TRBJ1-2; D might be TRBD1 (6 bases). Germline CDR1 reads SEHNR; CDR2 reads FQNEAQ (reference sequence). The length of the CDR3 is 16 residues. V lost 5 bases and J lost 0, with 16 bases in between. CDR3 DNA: TGTGCCAGCAGCGCAGAGGGGACACCGACTAACTATGGCTACACCTTC. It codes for CASSAEGTPTNYGYTF.

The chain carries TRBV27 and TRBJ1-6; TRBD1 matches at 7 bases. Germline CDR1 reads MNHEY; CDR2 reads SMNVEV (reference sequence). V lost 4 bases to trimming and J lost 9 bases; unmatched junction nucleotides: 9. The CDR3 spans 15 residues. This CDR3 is CASSWDSPSLSPLHF. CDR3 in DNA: TGTGCCAGCAGTTGGGACAGCCCTTCTCTTTCACCCCTCCACTTT.

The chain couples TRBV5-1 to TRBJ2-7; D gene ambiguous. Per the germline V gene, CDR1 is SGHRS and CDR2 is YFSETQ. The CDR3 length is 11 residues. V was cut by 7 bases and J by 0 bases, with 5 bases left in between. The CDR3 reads CASRNSYEQYF. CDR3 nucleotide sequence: TGCGCCAGCCGTAACTCCTACGAGCAGTACTTC.

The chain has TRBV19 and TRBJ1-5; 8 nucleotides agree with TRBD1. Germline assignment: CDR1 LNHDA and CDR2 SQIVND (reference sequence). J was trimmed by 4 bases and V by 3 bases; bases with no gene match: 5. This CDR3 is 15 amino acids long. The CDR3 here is CASSISGQDNQPQHF. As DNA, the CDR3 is TGTGCCAGTAGTATCTCGGGACAGGATAATCAGCCCCAGCATTTT.

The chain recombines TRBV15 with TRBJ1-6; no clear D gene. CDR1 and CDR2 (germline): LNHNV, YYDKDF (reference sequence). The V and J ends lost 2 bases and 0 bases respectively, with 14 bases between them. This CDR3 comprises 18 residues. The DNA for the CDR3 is TGTGCCACCAGCAGATTCCCGTCCTCGAGCTCCTATAATTCACCCCTCCACTTT. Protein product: CATSRFPSSSSYNSPLHF.

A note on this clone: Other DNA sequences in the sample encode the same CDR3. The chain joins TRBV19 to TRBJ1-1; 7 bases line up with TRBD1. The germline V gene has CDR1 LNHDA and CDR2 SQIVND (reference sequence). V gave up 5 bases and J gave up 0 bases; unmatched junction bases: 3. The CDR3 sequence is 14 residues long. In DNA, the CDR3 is TGTGCCAGTAGTCCACAGGGGCTGAACACTGAAGCTTTCTTT. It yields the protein CASSPQGLNTEAFF.

The CDR3 region is CASSRGGVQETQYF. The CDR3 region has the DNA TGTGCCAGCAGCCGAGGGGGGGTCCAAGAGACCCAGTACTTC. This chain joins TRBV11-3 and TRBJ2-5; D is perhaps TRBD2 (7 bases). Germline V gene data show CDR1 as SGHNT and CDR2 as YENEEA. Trimming took 5 bases from V and 1 from J, leaving 11 bases between them. CDR3 length equals 14 residues.

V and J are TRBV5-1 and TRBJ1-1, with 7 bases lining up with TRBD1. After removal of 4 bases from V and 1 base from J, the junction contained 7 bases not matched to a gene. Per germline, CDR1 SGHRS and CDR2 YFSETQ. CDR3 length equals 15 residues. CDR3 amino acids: CASSPLTGSNTEAFF. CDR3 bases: TGCGCCAGCAGCCCCCTGACAGGGTCGAACACTGAAGCTTTCTTT.

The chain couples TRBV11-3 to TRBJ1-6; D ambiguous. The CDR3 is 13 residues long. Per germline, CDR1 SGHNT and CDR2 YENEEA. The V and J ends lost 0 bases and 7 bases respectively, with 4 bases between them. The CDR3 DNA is TGTGCCAGCAGCTTAGATATGAATTCACCCCTCCACTTT. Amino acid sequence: CASSLDMNSPLHF.

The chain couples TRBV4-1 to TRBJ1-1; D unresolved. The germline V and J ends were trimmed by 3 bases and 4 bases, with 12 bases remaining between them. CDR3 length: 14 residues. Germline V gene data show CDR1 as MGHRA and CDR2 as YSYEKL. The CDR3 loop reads CASSHPGWGTEAFF. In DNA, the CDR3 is TGCGCCAGCAGCCACCCGGGGTGGGGCACTGAAGCTTTCTTT.

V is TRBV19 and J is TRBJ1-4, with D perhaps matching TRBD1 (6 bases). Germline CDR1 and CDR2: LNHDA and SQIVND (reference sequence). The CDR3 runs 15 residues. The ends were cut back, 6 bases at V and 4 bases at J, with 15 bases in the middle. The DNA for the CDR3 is TGTGCCAGTAGGCGGAACCAGGGGCTTAATGAAAAACTGTTTTTT. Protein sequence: CASRRNQGLNEKLFF.

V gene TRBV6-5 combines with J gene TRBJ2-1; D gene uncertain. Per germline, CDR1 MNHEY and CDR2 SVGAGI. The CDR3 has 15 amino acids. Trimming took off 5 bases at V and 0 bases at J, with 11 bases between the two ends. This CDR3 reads CASSKSRSSYNEQFF. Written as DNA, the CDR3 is TGTGCCAGCAGTAAATCTAGGAGCTCCTACAATGAGCAGTTCTTC.

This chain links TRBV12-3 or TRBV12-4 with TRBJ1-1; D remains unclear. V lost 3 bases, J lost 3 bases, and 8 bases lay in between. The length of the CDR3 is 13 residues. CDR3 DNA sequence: TGTGCCAGCAGTTTGCGGGAGGACACTGAAGCTTTCTTT. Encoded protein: CASSLREDTEAFF.

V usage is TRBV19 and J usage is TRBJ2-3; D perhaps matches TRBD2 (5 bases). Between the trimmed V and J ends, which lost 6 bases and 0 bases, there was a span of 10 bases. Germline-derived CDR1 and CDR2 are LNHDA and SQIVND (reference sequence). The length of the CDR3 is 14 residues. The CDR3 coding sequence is TGTGCCAGTAGCCGTCGGACTAGCACAGATACGCAGTATTTT. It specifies CASSRRTSTDTQYF.

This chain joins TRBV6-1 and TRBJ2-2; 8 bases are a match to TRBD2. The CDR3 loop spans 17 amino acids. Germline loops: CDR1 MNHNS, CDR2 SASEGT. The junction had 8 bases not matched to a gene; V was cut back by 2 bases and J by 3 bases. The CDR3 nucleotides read TGTGCCAGCAGTGAATCGGGGGGGCTGGGGGACACCGGGGAGCTGTTTTTT. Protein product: CASSESGGLGDTGELFF.

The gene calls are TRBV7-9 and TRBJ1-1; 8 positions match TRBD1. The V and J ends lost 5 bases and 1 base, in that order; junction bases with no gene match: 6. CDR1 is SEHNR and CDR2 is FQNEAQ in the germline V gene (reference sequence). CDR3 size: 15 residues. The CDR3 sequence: CASSLTGAGNTEAFF. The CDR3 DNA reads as TGTGCCAGCAGCCTGACAGGGGCGGGGAACACTGAAGCTTTCTTT.

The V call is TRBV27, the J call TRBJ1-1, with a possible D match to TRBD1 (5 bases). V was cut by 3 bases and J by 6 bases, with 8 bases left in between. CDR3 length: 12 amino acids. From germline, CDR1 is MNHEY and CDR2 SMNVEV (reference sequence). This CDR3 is CASSFQGAEAFF. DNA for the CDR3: TGTGCCAGCAGTTTTCAAGGGGCTGAAGCTTTCTTT.

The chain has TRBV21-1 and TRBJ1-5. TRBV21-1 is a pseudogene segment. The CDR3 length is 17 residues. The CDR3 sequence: CASSKAPGGTSNQPQHF. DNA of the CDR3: TGTGCCAGCAGCAAAGCCCCGGGGGGCACAAGCAATCAGCCCCAGCATTTT.

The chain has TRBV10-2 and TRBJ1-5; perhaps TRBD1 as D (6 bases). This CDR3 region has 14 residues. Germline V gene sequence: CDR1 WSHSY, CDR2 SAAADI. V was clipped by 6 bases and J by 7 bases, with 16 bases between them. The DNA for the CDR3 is TGCGCCAGCAGATTGACAGGAACGGGACAGCCCCAGCATTTT. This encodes CASRLTGTGQPQHF.